Given below is one T cell receptor beta chain in context. Its antigen is still unknown. TCR beta VDJ and CDR3 were profiled, and genomic DNA was the template. TCRdb fed the reads into MiXCR, producing one record per CDR3 protein. The sample contains 200,000 or so distinct CDR3 sequences, over 60% of which appear only once. With 5 bases removed from V and 5 bases from J, the gap between germline ends came to 16 bases. The CDR3 runs 14 residues. In germline, CDR1 is LNHDA, CDR2 SQIVND (reference sequence). This sample was taken from a study of CD8+CD57+ T cells in acquired aplastic anemia. Overall study context: Across the sorted CD4+ and CD8+ cells, DNA amounts averaged 3.2 ug. Notes on the study in general: Almost 30 CD8+ CDR3 sequences occurred in both the patients and the controls. With respect to CD8+ Simpson's diversity, patients and controls did not differ significantly.

This TCR derives from a human donor with severe aplastic anemia or a healthy control (not recorded which). Sequenced: sorted CD4+, CD8+, or CD8+CD57+ T cells (not recorded which) from PBMCs. The gene calls are TRBV19 and TRBJ2-7, with D tentatively TRBD2 (6 bases). The CDR3 here is CASSPAGTAHEQYF. The CDR3 DNA follows: TGTGCCAGTAGTCCCGCCGGGACTGCACACGAGCAGTACTTC.